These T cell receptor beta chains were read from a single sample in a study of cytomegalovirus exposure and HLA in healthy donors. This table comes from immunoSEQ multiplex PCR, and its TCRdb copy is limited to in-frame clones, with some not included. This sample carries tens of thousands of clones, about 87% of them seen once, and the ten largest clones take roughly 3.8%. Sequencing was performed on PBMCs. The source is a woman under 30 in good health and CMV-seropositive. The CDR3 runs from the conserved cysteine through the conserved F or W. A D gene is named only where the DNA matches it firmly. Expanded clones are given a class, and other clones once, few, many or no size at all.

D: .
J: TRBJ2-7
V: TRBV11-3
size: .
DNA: TGTGCCAGCAGCTTGACAGGAACCTACGAGCAGTACTTC
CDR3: CASSLTGTYEQYF

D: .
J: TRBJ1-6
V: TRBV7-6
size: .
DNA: TGTGCCACCTCAGAAAATAATAATTCACCCCTCCACTTT
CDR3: CATSENNNSPLHF

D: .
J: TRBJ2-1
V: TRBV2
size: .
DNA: TGTGCCAGCAGTGAACCCTGGGGGACAGGGACTAGTCCACTCTCCTACAATGAGCAGTTCTTC
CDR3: CASSEPWGTGTSPLSYNEQFF

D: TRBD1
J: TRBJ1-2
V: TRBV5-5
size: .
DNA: TGTGCCAGCAGCCATAGAGACCAAATCGGTCAGGGGGTGGATGGCTACACCTTC
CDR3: CASSHRDQIGQGVDGYTF

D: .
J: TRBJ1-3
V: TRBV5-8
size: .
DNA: TGTGCCAGCAGTTCACAGGGTTTTCCTGGAAACACCATATATTTT
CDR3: CASSSQGFPGNTIYF

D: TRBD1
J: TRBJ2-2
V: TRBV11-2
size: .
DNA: TGTGCCAGCAGCTCGAGACAGGGGCGCACCGGGGAGCTGTTTTTT
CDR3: CASSSRQGRTGELFF

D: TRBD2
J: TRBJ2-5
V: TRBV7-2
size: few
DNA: TGTGCCAGCAGCTTAGGGTCTAGCGGGGGTATTGAGACCCAGTACTTC
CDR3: CASSLGSSGGIETQYF

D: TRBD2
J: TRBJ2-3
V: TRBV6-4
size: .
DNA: TGTGCCAGCAGTGCTAGCGGGAGCACAGATACGCAGTATTTT
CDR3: CASSASGSTDTQYF

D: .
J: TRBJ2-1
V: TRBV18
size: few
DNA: TGTGCCAGCTCACCACCGATGGGCGATGAGCAGTTCTTC
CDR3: CASSPPMGDEQFF

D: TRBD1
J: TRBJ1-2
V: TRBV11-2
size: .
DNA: TGTGCCAGCAGCTCTGTTCGGGACAGGGGCGCTAACTATGGCTACACCTTC
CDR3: CASSSVRDRGANYGYTF

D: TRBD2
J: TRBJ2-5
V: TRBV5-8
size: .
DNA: TGTGCCAGCAGCTTGGTCTTGACTAGCCCGTACTTC
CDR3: CASSLVLTSPYF

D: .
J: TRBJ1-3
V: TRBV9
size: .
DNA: TGTGCCAGCAGCGCCACAGATTTTTCTGGAAACACCATATATTTT
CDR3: CASSATDFSGNTIYF

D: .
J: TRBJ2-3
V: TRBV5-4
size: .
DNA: TGTGCCAGCAGCCTCACAGATACGCAGTATTTT
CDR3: CASSLTDTQYF

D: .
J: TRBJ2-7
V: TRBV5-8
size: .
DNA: TGTGCCAGCAGCCCCGGTTACGAGCAGTACTTC
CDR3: CASSPGYEQYF

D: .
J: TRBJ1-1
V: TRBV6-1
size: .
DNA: TGTGCCAGTCGGGAGGCTCTAATGAACACTGAAGCTTTCTTT
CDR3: CASREALMNTEAFF

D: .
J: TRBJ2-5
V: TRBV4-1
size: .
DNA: TGCGCCAGCAGCCAAAGCTTTGCAGGGCATCAAGAGACCCAGTACTTC
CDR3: CASSQSFAGHQETQYF

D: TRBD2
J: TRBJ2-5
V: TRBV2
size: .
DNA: TGTGCCAGCAGTCTTTTTTTGGGGGGAGGGGAGACCCAGTACTTC
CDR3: CASSLFLGGGETQYF

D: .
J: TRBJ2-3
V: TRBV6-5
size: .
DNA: TGTGCCAGCAGCTCCCGCGGGACAGATACAGATACGCAGTATTTT
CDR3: CASSSRGTDTDTQYF

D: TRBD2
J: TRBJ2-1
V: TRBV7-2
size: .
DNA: TGTGCCAGCAGACCGGTTGGGGGAGCCGGGAGGACTGAGCAGTTCTTC
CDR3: CASRPVGGAGRTEQFF

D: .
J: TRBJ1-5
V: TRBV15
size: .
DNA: TGTGCCACCAGCAGAGATACACAGGCGGGGCAGCCCCAGCATTTT
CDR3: CATSRDTQAGQPQHF

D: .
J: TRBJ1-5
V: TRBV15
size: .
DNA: TGTGCCACCAGAACAACTACAGGAAATCAGCCCCAGCATTTT
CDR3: CATRTTTGNQPQHF

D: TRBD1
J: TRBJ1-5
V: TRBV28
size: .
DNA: TGTGCCAGCAGTTTTGCACAGGGGGAATATAGCAATCAGCCCCAGCATTTT
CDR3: CASSFAQGEYSNQPQHF

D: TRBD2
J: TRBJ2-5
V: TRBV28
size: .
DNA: TGTGCCAGCAGTTTGGCTAGCGGGAGGACTTCCCCCTGGGAGACCCAGTACTTC
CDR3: CASSLASGRTSPWETQYF

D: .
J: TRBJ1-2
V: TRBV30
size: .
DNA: TGTGCCTGGAGTGTACGGCAGGGAGGACACTATGGCTACACCTTC
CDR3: CAWSVRQGGHYGYTF

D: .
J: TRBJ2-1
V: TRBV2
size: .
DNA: TGTGCCAGCAGTGAAATAGAATCCTACAATGAGCAGTTCTTC
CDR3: CASSEIESYNEQFF

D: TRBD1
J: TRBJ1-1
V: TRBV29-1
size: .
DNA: TGCAGCTCGACGCAAGACAGGGGCGGAGAAGCTTTCTTT
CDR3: CSSTQDRGGEAFF

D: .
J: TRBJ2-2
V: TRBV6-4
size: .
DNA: TGTGCCAGCAGTGACCAGGATACCGGGGAGCTGTTTTTT
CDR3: CASSDQDTGELFF

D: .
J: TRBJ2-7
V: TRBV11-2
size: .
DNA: TGTGCCAGCAGCTTAAGTACGGGGAAGACCTACGAGCAGTACTTC
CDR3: CASSLSTGKTYEQYF

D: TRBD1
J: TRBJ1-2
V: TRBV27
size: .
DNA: TGTGCCAGCAGTCCGATCGGGACAGGGGGGTATGGCTACACCTTC
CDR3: CASSPIGTGGYGYTF

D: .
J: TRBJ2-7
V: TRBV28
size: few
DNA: TGTGCCAGCAGTCGAAGTGGAGCCTACGAGCAGTACTTC
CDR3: CASSRSGAYEQYF

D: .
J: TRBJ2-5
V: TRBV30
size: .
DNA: TGTGCCTGGAACCAGGACAGCTCGGGGCCCCAGTACTTC
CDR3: CAWNQDSSGPQYF

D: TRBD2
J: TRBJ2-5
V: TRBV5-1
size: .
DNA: TGCGCCAGCACCCGGGGACTACAAGAGACCCAGTACTTC
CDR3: CASTRGLQETQYF

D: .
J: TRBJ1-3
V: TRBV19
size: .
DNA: TGTGCCAGTAGTACGAGAATTATGTCTGGAAACACCATATATTTT
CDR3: CASSTRIMSGNTIYF

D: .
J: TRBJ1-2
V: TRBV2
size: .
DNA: TGTGCCAGCAGTGAGACAGGCCCCTATGGCTACACCTTC
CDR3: CASSETGPYGYTF

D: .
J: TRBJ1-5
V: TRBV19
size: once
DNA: TGTGCCAGTAGCCCTGGGACATCTGTTGGCAATCAGCCCCAGCATTTT
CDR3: CASSPGTSVGNQPQHF

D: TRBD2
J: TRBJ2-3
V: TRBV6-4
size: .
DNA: TGTGCCAGCAGTCCCTCTAGACTAGCGGGGTATACAGATACGCAGTATTTT
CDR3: CASSPSRLAGYTDTQYF

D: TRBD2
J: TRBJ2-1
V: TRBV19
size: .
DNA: TGTGCCAGTACCCCTTTCTCGCCGGGACTAGCGGGAGGGACCTACAATGAGCAGTTCTTC
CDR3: CASTPFSPGLAGGTYNEQFF

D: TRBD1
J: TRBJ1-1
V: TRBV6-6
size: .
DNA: TGTGCCAGCAGTTATGGCAGGGGGTTGAACACTGAAGCTTTCTTT
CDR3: CASSYGRGLNTEAFF

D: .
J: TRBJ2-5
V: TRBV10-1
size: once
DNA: TGCGCCAGCAGTGAGTTCATTGAGACCCAGTACTTC
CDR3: CASSEFIETQYF

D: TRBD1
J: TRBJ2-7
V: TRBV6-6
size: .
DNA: TGTGCCAGCAGTAATGACAGGGAACTGTACTTC
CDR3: CASSNDRELYF

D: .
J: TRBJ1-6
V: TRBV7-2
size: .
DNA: TGTGCCAGCAGCTTGGGGCAGGGGAGACCACCCCTCCACTTT
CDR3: CASSLGQGRPPLHF

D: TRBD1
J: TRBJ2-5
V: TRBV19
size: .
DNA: TGTGCCAGTCACCCCCGGGACAGGGTGACCCTGGAGACCCAGTACTTC
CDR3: CASHPRDRVTLETQYF